This TCR beta chain was sequenced during a study of blood T cell repertoires in COVID-19. As for the study in general: Collection of acute and convalescent COVID-19 samples took place in the United States, Italy and Spain.

Germline CDR1 is KGHSH and CDR2 is LQKENI. The V segment lost 5 bases and the J segment 0 bases; nucleotides outside the gene matches: 4. This CDR3 spans 14 amino acids. As originally analysed: The authors estimated nucleated cell counts from reference gene primer amplification. Only in-frame clones appear in the TCRdb table, and some are missing; sequencing was by immunoSEQ multiplex PCR. V, J and clone size are those of that table, while D and trimming were read from the DNA. This sample has just under 85,000 clones; 83% occur once, and the top ten carry roughly 29%. The rearrangement joins TRBV18 to TRBJ2-7; 7 nucleotides match TRBD1. Sequencing was done on a sample of peripheral blood. The TCR was taken from an elderly woman with acute or convalescent COVID-19. Written as DNA, the CDR3 is TGTGCCAGCTCATCCAGACAGGGCTCCTACGAGCAGTACTTC. It yields the protein CASSSRQGSYEQYF.